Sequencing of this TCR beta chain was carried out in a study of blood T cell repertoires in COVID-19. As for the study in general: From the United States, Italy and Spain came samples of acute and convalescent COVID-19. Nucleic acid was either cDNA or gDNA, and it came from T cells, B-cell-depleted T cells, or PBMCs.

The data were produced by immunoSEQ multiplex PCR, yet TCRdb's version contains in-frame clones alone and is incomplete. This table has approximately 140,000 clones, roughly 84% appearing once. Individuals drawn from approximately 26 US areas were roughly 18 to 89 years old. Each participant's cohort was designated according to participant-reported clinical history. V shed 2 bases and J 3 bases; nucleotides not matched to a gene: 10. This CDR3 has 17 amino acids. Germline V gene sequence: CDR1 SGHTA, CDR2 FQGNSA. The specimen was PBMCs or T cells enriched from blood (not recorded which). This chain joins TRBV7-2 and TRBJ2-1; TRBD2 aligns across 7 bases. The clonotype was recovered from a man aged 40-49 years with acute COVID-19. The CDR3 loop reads CASSLQGGYDYYNEQFF. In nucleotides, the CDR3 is TGTGCCAGCAGCTTACAGGGAGGGTACGACTACTACAATGAGCAGTTCTTC.